These 3 T cell receptor beta chains were all obtained from the same sample, sequenced in a study of blood T cell repertoires in COVID-19. TCRdb's copy holds only in-frame clones and misses some; the assay was immunoSEQ multiplex PCR. The table lists around 160,000 clones, about 90% of them singletons, with around 6.5% in the top ten. Sequenced material: peripheral blood. Every receptor here comes from a man older than 75 with acute or convalescent COVID-19.

The chain joins TRBV21-1 to TRBJ1-1; TRBD1 reflects the table's D call only, with no check against the DNA. TRBV21-1 is assigned pseudogene status. The CDR3 spans 14 residues. This CDR3 reads CASTGRVPNTEAFF. The CDR3 DNA sequence: TGTGCCAGCACCGGCAGGGTTCCAAACACTGAAGCTTTCTTT.

The chain combines TRBV5-1 with TRBJ2-5, with D perhaps matching TRBD2 (6 bases). Germline CDR1 SGHRS, CDR2 YFSETQ. This CDR3 comprises 16 residues. The V end lost 4 bases, the J end lost 5 bases, and 21 bases lay between the germline ends. CDR3 loop: CASSGGMNVGTETQYF. The CDR3 nucleotides read TGCGCCAGCAGCGGAGGGATGAACGTCGGGACGGAGACCCAGTACTTC.

The genes are TRBV7-2 and TRBJ2-1; 10 positions agree with TRBD2. CDR3 size: 15 residues. Trimming removed 5 bases from V and 7 bases from J; junction bases left unmatched: 8. Germline CDR1 and CDR2: SGHTA and FQGNSA. The CDR3 is CASSRSGGPQNEQFF. CDR3 nucleotides: TGTGCCAGCAGCCGTAGCGGGGGGCCTCAAAATGAGCAGTTCTTC.